This T cell receptor beta chain was captured by sequencing in a study of blood T cell repertoires in COVID-19. Profiled with immunoSEQ multiplex PCR; TCRdb holds only in-frame clones, not every one. The table lists just under 350,000 clones, about 90% of them singletons. The CDR3 is 15 residues long. Germline V gene lookup returns CDR1 MGHDK and CDR2 SYGVNS. V dropped 3 bases and J dropped 7 bases, with 15 bases sitting between them. The chain uses TRBV25-1 and TRBJ1-4; possible D gene TRBD1, 6 bases. The sequence came from a woman between 18 and 29 years old who had recovered from COVID-19. Sequenced material: peripheral blood. CDR3 in amino acids: CASSERTGKGEKLFF. The CDR3 bases are TGTGCCAGCAGTGAGCGAACAGGGAAGGGTGAAAAACTGTTTTTT.